Listed below are T cell receptor beta chains from one sample, sequenced in a study of CD8+CD57+ T cells in acquired aplastic anemia. TCRdb recomputed calls from the reads with MiXCR, one row per CDR3 protein. The data contain about 20,000 distinct CDR3 sequences, less than 40% of them singletons. Sequenced: CD8+CD57+ T cells sorted from PBMCs. All receptors derive from a human donor with aplastic anemia. Both conserved end residues are part of each CDR3. Fields, in order: clone size, J gene, V gene, CDR3 protein. Clone size, where shown, is once, few, many, or a class for clones that have expanded.

size: few
J: TRBJ2-3
V: TRBV5-4
CDR3: CASSLKQGATDTQYF

size: once
J: TRBJ2-1
V: TRBV14
CDR3: CASSQRGGVFSYNEQFF

size: .
J: TRBJ1-5
V: TRBV2
CDR3: CASSAGQGGDQPQHF

size: many
J: TRBJ2-3
V: TRBV9
CDR3: CASSARAASTDTQYF

size: .
J: TRBJ2-3
V: TRBV7-3
CDR3: CASSLYGTGPSDTQYF

size: .
J: TRBJ1-3
V: TRBV7-6
CDR3: CASSLEAGSNEKLFFGSGNTIYF

size: .
J: TRBJ2-2
V: TRBV5-5
CDR3: CASSLAQGGWELFF

size: many
J: TRBJ2-1
V: TRBV20-1
CDR3: CSTPGASGSYNEQFF

size: .
J: TRBJ2-1
V: TRBV24-1
CDR3: CATSDASGSSYNEQFF

size: .
J: TRBJ1-5
V: TRBV19
CDR3: CASRITGRDQPQHF

size: .
J: TRBJ2-7
V: TRBV7-9
CDR3: CASSQTDRAPYEQYF

size: .
J: TRBJ2-7
V: TRBV7-9
CDR3: CASSFNAYEQYF

size: .
J: TRBJ2-7
V: TRBV29-1
CDR3: CSVEEEGGLEQYF

size: .
J: TRBJ2-2
V: TRBV20-1
CDR3: CSARPQAGGEAGELFF

size: .
J: TRBJ2-5
V: TRBV4-1
CDR3: CASSQDFRAAETQYF

size: few
J: TRBJ2-1
V: TRBV10-3
CDR3: CAISLAGGQGYNEQFF

size: once
J: TRBJ2-7
V: TRBV11-2
CDR3: CASSLGGGKYEQYF

size: .
J: TRBJ1-3
V: TRBV6-2/TRBV6-3
CDR3: CASSRAGGNYGYTIYF

size: .
J: TRBJ2-1
V: TRBV7-2
CDR3: CASSLIKGLAGLNEQFF

size: many
J: TRBJ2-7
V: TRBV19
CDR3: CASSPSGGGSYEQYF

size: .
J: TRBJ2-7
V: TRBV5-1
CDR3: CASSPGTGLGEQYF

size: .
J: TRBJ2-7
V: TRBV29-1
CDR3: CSVEDLGDEQYF

size: .
J: TRBJ2-3
V: TRBV2
CDR3: CASRAGGQDTQYF

size: .
J: TRBJ2-1
V: TRBV7-9
CDR3: CASSSSDRGRNEQFF

size: few
J: TRBJ2-3
V: TRBV12-3/TRBV12-4
CDR3: CASTTTGLATDTQYF

size: .
J: TRBJ2-1
V: TRBV6-2/TRBV6-3
CDR3: CASRGGGREHEEQFF

size: once
J: TRBJ2-7
V: TRBV25-1
CDR3: CASTSGQGVNYEQYF

size: .
J: TRBJ2-5
V: TRBV6-2/TRBV6-3
CDR3: CATLLAGVRETQYF